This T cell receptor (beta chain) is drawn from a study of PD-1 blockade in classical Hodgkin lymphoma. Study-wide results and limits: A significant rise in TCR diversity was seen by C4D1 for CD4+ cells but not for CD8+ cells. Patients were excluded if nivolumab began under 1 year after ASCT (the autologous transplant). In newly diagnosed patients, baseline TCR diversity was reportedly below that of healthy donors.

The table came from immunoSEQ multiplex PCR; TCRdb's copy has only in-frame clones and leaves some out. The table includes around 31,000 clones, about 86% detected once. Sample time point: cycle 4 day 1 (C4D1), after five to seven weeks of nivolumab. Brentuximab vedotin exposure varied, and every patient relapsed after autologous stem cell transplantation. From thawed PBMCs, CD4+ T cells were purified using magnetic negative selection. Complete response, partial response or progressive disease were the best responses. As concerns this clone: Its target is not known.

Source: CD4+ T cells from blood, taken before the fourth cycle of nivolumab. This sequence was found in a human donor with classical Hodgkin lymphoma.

CDR3 sequence (DNA): TGTGCCAGCAGTAGGACAGCGATCTACGAGCAGTACTTC. Its protein product is CASSRTAIYEQYF. The V call is TRBV6-5, the J call TRBJ2-7, with D perhaps matching TRBD1 (6 bases). This CDR3 is built from 13 residues. The V and J ends lost 5 bases and 3 bases respectively, with 11 bases between them. CDR1 is MNHEY, CDR2 SVGAGI, per germline.